Given below is one TCR beta chain in context. Its recognized antigen is unknown. No qualities accompany the bases; no much larger clone lies one base away. To prepare the library, PCR was applied. This sample was sequenced with an Illumina HiSeq 4000. Bulk TCR libraries were made following a previously described method, with the TCR primers given in Table S5. Total RNA was purified with the Qiagen AllPrep DNA/RNA kit. Before analysis, reads from multiple sequencing runs of the same library were pooled. From the authors' description of their analysis: Reads were retained only if their TCR constant sequence matched exactly, and those retained reads were trimmed to 150 nt and grouped according to their 12-nt molecular barcodes. Reads within each barcode group were sub-clustered using a 15% Levenshtein threshold, and quality-weighted consensus sequences were constructed for each RNA molecule. Non-functional sequences were filtered out, along with any lower-count sequence sitting one edit away from another sequence. Based on fitting two negative binomial distributions, any barcode sub-cluster with under 20% of the maximum read count was discarded. TCRdb itself trimmed the public reads at Q25 with fastp, ran MiXCR and retained productive beta chains. A single entry per CDR3 protein holds the most common genes and DNA from its merged rows. The authors' filters were not applied to this entry. For this sample the table gives 460,000 or so distinct CDR3 sequences, of which about 21% were detected only once. Under 0.85% of the sample lies in the top ten.

Trimming takes 8 bases off V and 6 bases off J; junction bases not matched to a gene: 0. The CDR3 sequence holds 10 residues, the cysteine and phenylalanine included. Of the read, only the CDR3 DNA is kept; its 30 bases are in frame from base 1. As encoded in the germline V gene, CDR1 is WSHSY while CDR2 is SAAADI. The data were taken from a study of molecular identifiers for immune sequencing clone quantification (dated by TCRdb to the late 2010s). Some background on the complete study: In a replicate experiment, RNA from 20,000 or 100,000 naive CD8 T cells was split into five aliquots, four of which were sequenced. CD8 T cells were used in a methods study to benchmark molecular-identifier clustering-based TCR repertoire sequencing (MIDCIRS) and TCR RNA copy counting. General study outcomes and caveats: The sizes of highly expanded clones could end up underestimated when identical TCR molecules share a barcode. Modeling gave 3 to 3.5 recovered TCR RNA copies per cell versus about 10 by digital PCR, implying approximately 30% capture efficiency. Spiked-in Jurkat TCR RNA equivalent to a single cell was reported to be detectable even among approximately 1 million naive CD8 T cells. The naive libraries included spiked-in Jurkat TCR RNA (10 copies' worth), and this RNA is not part of the donor repertoire. When barcode sub-clustering was omitted, TCR diversity was inflated by chimeric consensus sequences, with chimeras reaching as high as 47%. Clones above 20 RNA copies held over 97% of molecules in CMV-specific effector cells but under 1% in naive cells.

Libraries of naive CD8 T cells were generated from roughly 20,000 to 1,000,000 sorted cells, with 10%, 30% or 50% of the purified RNA used. Naive CD8 T cells, defined as CD8+CD4-CCR7+CD45RA+, were FACS-sorted into RLT Plus buffer on a BD FACSAria II. Ten to eleven TCR copies' worth of Jurkat RNA were spiked into roughly 20,000-1,000,000 naive CD8 T cell samples to test detection sensitivity. CD8 T cells were enriched using RosetteSep CD8+ T Cell Enrichment Cocktail and Ficoll-Paque, and the enriched cells then underwent ACK red cell lysis. This receptor chain uses TRBV10-2 and TRBJ1-1; the central 7 bases match TRBD1. Sequencing was done on a sample of naive CD8+ T cells from blood, with Jurkat cell RNA spiked in. This sample's cell subset or site label indicates: FACS-sorted CD8+CD4-CCR7+CD45RA+ naive T cells. The receptor comes from a human donor in good health. Some libraries in this study had Jurkat cell RNA spiked in. The DNA reads as follows: TGCGCCAGCGGACAGGCTGAAGCTTTCTTT. This sequence encodes CASGQAEAFF.